This TCR beta chain was identified during a study of monozygotic twins with inflammatory bowel disease. Findings and limits, study-wide: Relative clonotype sharing with others was diminished in IBD patients versus healthy twins, particularly with disease activity. Findings did not support one strong IBD-associated signal or clonotype.

There were eight separate reactions per sample in which cDNA was made. A template switching step added UMIs, each with a 6-nucleotide sample barcode. TCRdb re-called the 5' RACE reads; every CDR3 protein appears as one record, without DNA. This sample's clone table lists fewer than 550,000 distinct CDR3 sequences. From germline, CDR1 is GTSNPN and CDR2 SVGIG (reference sequence). The CDR3 length is 11 residues. A remark on this clonotype: Its antigen is as yet unknown.

The source is a human donor with ulcerative colitis or Crohn's disease, or a healthy co-twin of an affected twin (not recorded which). The chain uses TRBV30 and TRBJ2-1; the TCRdb D gene call, TRBD2, has no DNA to confirm it. The sample was blood. The CDR3 sequence: CAWRQAGDLFF.